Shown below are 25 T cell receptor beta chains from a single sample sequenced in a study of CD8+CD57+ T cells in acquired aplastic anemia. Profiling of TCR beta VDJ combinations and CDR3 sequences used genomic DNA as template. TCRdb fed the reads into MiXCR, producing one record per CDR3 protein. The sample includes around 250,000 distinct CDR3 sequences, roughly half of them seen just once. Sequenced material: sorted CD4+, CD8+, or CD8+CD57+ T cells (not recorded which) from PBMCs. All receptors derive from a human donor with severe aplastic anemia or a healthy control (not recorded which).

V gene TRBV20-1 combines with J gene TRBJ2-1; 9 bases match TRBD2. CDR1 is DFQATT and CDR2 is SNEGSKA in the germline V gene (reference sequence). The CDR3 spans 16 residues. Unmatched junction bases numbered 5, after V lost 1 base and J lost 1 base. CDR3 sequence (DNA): TGCAGTGCTAGAGTAGCGGGAGTAGGGTCCTACAATGAGCAGTTCTTC. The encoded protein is CSARVAGVGSYNEQFF.

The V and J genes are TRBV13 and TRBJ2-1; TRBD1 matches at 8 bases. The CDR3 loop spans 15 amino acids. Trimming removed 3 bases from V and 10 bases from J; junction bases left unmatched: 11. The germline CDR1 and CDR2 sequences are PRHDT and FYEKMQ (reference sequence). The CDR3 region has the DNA TGTGCCAGCAGCTTCCGGACAGGGACGTACTACGAGCAGTTCTTC. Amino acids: CASSFRTGTYYEQFF.

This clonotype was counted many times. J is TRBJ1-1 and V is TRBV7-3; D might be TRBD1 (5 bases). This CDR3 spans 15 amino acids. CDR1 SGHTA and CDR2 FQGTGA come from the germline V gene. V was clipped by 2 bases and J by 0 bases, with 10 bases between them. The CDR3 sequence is CASSLSGALNTEAFF. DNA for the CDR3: TGTGCCAGCAGCTTATCTGGGGCACTGAACACTGAAGCTTTCTTT.

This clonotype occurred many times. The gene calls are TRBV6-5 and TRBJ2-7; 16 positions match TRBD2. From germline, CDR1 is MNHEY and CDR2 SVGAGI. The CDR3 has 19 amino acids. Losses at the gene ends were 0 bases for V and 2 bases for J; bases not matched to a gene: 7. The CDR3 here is CASSYSNPGTSGGAYEQYF. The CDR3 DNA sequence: TGTGCCAGCAGTTACTCGAATCCCGGGACTAGCGGGGGGGCCTACGAGCAGTACTTC.

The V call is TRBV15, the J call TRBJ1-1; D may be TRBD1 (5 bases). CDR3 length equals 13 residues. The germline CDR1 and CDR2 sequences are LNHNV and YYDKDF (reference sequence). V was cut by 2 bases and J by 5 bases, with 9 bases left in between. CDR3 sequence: CATSRIGVTEAFF. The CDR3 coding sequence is TGTGCCACCAGCAGAATAGGGGTTACTGAAGCTTTCTTT. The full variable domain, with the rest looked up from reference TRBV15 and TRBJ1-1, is DAMVIQNPRYQVTQFGKPVTLSCSQTLNHNVMYWYQQKSSQAPKLLFHYYDKDFNNEADTPDNFQSRRPNTSFCFLDIRSPGLGDTAMYLCATSRIGVTEAFFGQGTRLTVV.

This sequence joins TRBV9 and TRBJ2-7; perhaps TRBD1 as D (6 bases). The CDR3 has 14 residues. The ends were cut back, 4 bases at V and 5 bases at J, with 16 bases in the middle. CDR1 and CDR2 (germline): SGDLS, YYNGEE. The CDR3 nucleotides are TGTGCCAGCAGCCGGGGACACCCCGCCGACGAGCAGTACTTC. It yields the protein CASSRGHPADEQYF. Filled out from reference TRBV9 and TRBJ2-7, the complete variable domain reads DSGVTQTPKHLITATGQRVTLRCSPRSGDLSVYWYQQSLDQGLQFLIQYYNGEERAKGNILERFSAQQFPDLHSELNLSSLELGDSALYFCASSRGHPADEQYFGPGTRLTVT.

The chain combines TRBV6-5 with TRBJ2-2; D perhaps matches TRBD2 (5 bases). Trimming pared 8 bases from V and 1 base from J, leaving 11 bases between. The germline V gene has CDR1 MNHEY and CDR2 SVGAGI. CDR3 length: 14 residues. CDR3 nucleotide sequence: TGTGCCAGCGAAGATAGCGTGAACACCGGGGAGCTGTTTTTT. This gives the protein CASEDSVNTGELFF.

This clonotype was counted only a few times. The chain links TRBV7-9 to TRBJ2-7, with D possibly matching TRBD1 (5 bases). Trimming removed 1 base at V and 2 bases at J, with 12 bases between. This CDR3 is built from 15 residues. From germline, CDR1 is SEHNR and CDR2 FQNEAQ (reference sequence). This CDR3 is CASSLGQGSAYEQYF. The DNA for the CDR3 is TGTGCCAGCAGCTTAGGGCAGGGCAGCGCCTACGAGCAGTACTTC.

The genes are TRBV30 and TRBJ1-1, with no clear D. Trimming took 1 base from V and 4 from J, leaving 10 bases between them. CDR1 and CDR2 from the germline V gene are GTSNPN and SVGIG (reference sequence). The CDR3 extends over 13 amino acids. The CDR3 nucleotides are TGTGCCTGGAGTGAGAACCCGGGCACTGAAGCTTTCTTT. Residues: CAWSENPGTEAFF.

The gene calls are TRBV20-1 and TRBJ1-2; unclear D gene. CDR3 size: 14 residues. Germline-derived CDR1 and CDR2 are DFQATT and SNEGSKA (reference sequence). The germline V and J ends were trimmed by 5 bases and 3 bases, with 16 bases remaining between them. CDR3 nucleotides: TGCAGTGCTTCAGGACTGATCTTCGACTATGGCTACACCTTC. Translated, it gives CSASGLIFDYGYTF.

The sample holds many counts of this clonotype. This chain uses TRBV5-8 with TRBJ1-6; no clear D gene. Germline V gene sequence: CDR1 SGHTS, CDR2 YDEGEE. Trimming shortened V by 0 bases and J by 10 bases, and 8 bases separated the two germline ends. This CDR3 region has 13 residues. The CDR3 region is CASSLEGVSPLHF. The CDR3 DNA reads TGTGCCAGCAGCTTGGAAGGCGTCTCACCCCTCCACTTT.

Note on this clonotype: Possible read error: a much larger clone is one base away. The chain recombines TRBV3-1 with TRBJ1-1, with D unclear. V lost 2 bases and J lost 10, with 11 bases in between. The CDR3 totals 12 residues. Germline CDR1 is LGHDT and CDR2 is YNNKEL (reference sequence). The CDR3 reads CASSQKDETAFF. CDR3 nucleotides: TGTGCCAGCAGCCAAAAGGATGAGACAGCTTTCTTT.

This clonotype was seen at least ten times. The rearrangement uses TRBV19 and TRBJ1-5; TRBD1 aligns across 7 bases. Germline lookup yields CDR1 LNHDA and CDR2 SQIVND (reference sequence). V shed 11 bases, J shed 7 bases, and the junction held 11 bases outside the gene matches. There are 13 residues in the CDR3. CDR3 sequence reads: CACSGQVRQPQHF. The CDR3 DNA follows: TGTGCCTGCTCAGGACAGGTTCGCCAGCCCCAGCATTTT. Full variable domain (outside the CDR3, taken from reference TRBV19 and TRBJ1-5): DGGITQSPKYLFRKEGQNVTLSCEQNLNHDAMYWYRQDPGQGLRLIYYSQIVNDFQKGDIAEGYSVSREKKESFPLTVTSAQKNPTAFYLCACSGQVRQPQHFGDGTRLSIL.

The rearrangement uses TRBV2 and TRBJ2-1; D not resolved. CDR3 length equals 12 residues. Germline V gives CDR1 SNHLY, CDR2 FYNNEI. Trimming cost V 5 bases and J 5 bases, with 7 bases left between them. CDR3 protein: CASSYTDNEQFF. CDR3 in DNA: TGTGCCAGCAGTTACACAGACAATGAGCAGTTCTTC.

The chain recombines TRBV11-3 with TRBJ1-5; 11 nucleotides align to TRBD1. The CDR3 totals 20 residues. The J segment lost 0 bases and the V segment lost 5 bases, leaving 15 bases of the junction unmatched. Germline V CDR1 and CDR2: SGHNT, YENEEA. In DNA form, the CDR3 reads TGTGCCAGCAGCCGCCCGGGCCTGGGACAGGGGGTGTATAGCAATCAGCCCCAGCATTTT. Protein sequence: CASSRPGLGQGVYSNQPQHF.

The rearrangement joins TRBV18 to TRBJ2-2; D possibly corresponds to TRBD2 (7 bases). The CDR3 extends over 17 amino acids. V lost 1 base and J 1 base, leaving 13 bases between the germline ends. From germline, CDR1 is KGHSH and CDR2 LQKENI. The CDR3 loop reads CASSPQGGALNTGELFF. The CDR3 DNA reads TGTGCCAGCTCACCACAGGGGGGGGCCCTGAACACCGGGGAGCTGTTTTTT.

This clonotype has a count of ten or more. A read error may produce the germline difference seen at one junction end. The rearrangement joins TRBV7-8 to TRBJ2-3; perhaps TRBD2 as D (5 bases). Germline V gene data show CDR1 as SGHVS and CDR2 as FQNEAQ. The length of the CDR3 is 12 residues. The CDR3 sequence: CASSMPLGGWDF. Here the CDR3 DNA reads TGTGCCAGCAGCATGCCACTAGGAGGTTGGGATTTT.

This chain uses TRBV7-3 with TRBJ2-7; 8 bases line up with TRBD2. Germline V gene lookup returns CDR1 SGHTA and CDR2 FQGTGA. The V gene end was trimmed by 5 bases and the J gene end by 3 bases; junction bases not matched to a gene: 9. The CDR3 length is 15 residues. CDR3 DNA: TGTGCCAGCAGCCTTAGCGGGGACCACGGCTACGAGCAGTACTTC. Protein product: CASSLSGDHGYEQYF.

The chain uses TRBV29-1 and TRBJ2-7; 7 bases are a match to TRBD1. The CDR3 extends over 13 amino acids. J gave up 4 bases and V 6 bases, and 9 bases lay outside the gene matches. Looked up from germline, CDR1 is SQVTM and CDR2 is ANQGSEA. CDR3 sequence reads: CSVEPAGGYEQYF. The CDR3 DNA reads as TGCAGCGTAGAACCCGCAGGGGGATACGAGCAGTACTTC.

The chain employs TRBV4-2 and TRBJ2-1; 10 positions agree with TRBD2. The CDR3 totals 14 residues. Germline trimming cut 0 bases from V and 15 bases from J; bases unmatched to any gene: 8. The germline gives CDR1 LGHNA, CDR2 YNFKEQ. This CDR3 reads CASSQDLAGVLRFF. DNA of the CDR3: TGTGCCAGCAGCCAAGATCTAGCGGGGGTGCTCCGGTTCTTC.

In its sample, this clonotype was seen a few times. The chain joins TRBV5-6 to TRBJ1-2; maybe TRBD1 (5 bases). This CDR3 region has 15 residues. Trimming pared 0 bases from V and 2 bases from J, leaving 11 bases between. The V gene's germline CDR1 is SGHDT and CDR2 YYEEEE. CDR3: CASSLVGTGNYGYTF. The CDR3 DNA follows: TGTGCCAGCAGCTTGGTAGGTACAGGAAACTATGGCTACACCTTC.

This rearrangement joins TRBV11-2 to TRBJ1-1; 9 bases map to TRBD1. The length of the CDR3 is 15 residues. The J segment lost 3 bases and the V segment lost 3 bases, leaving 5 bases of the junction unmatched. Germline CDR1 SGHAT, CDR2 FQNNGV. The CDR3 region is CASSFGQGLYTEAFF. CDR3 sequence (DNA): TGTGCCAGCAGCTTCGGACAGGGGTTGTACACTGAAGCTTTCTTT.

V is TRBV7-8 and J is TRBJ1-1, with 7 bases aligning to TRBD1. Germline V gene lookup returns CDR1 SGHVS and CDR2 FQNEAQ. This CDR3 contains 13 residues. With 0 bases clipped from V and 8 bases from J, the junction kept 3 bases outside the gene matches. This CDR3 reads CASSLAAGGEAFF. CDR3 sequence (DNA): TGTGCCAGCAGCTTAGCGGCAGGGGGAGAAGCTTTCTTT. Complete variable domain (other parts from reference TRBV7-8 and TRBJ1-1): GAGVSQSPRYKVAKRGQDVALRCDPISGHVSLFWYQQALGQGPEFLTYFQNEAQLDKSGLPSDRFFAERPEGSVSTLKIQRTQQEDSAVYLCASSLAAGGEAFFGQGTRLTVV.

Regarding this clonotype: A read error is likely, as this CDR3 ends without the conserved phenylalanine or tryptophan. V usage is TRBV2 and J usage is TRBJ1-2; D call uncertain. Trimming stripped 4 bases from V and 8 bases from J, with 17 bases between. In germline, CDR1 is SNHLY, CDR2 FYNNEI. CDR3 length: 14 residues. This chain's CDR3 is CASSGDLIIGGYTC. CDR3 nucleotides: TGTGCCAGCAGTGGAGATTTGATTATAGGGGGCTACACCTGC.

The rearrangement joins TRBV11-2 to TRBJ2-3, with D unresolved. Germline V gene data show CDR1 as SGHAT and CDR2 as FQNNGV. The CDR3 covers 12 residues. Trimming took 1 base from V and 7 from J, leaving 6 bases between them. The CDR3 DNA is TGTGCCAGCAGCTTAGTCGGGCATACGCAGTATTTT. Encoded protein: CASSLVGHTQYF.